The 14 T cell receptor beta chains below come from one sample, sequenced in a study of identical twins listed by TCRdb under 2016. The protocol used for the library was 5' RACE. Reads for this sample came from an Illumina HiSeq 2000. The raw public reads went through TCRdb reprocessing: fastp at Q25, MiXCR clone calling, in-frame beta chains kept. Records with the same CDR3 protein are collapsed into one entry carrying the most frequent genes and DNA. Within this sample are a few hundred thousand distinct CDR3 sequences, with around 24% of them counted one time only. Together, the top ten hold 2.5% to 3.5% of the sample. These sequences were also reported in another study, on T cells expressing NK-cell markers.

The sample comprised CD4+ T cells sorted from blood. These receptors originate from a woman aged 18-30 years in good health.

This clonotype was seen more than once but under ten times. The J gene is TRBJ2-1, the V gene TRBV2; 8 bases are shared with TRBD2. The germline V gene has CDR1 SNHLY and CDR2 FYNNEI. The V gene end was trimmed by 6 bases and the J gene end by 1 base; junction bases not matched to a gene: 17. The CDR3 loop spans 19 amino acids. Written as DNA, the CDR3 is TGTGCCAGCAGGGCGGGTACGGGAGGGCCTCGTCGGTCCTACAATGAGCAGTTCTTC. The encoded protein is CASRAGTGGPRRSYNEQFF.

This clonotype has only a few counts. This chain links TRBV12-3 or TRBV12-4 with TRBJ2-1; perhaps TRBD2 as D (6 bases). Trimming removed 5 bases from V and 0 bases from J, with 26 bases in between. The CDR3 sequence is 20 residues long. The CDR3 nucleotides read TGTGCCAGCAGTCCTGACGGGGGTTGGGGCACACCCTACTCCTACAATGAGCAGTTCTTC. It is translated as CASSPDGGWGTPYSYNEQFF.

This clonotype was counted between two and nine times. The CDR3 DNA reads TGCAGTGCTACCCCAGGACCCGGAGGCGAGACCCAGTACTTC. This gives the protein CSATPGPGGETQYF. The rearrangement joins TRBV20-1 to TRBJ2-5, with D perhaps TRBD2 (5 bases). Trimming shortened V by 4 bases and J by 5 bases, and 17 bases separated the two germline ends. Germline V gene lookup returns CDR1 DFQATT and CDR2 SNEGSKA (reference sequence). CDR3 length: 14 residues.

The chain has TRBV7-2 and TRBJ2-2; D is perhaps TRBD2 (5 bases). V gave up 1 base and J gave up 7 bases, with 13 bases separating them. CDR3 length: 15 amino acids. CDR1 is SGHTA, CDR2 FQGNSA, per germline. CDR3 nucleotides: TGTGCCAGCAGCTTAGGGTGGAGGCGGGTCGGGGAGCTGTTTTTT. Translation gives CASSLGWRRVGELFF.

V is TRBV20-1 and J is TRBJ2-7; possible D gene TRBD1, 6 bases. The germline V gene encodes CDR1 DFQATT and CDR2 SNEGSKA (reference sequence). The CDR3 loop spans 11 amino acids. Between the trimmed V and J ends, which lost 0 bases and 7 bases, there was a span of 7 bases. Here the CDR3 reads CSARDRGEQYF. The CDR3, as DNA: TGCAGTGCTAGAGATAGGGGGGAGCAGTACTTC.

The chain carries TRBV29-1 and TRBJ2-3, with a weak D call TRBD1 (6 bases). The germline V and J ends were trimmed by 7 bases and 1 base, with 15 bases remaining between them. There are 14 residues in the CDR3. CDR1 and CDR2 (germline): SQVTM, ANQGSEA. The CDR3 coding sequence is TGCAGCGCCACTACGCAGGGGCGCACAGATACGCAGTATTTT. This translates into CSATTQGRTDTQYF.

The CDR3: CASSQAGQGGEAFF. CDR3 DNA: TGTGCCAGCAGCCAAGCGGGACAGGGAGGTGAAGCTTTCTTT. The chain uses TRBV3-1 and TRBJ1-1, with 9 bases identical to TRBD1. V lost 1 base and J lost 7; bases outside the gene matches: 4. The CDR3 extends over 14 amino acids. The V gene's germline CDR1 is LGHDT and CDR2 YNNKEL (reference sequence).

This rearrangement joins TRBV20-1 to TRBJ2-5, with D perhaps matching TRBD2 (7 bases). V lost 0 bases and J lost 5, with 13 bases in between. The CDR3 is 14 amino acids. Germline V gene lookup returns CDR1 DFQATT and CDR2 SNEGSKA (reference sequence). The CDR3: CSAREAAGAETQYF. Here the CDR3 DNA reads TGCAGTGCTAGAGAAGCCGCGGGGGCCGAGACCCAGTACTTC.

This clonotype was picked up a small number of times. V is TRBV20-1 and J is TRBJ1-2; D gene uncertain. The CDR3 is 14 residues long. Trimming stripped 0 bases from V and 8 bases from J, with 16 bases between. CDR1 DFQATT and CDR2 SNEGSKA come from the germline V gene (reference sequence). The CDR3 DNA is TGCAGTGCTAGAGATCCAGCGCGAAGCGAAGGCTACACCTTC. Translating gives CSARDPARSEGYTF.

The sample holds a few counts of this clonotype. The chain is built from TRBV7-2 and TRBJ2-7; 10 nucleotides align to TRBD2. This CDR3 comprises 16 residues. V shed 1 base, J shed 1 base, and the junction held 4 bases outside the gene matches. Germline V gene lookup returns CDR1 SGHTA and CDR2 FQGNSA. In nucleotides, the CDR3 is TGTGCCAGCAGCTTAGTGGCTAGCGGGAGATCCTACGAGCAGTACTTC. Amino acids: CASSLVASGRSYEQYF.

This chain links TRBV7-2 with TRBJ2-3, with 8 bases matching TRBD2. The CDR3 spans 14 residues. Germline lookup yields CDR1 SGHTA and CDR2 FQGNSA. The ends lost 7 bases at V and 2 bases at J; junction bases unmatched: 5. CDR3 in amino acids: CASKYGRATDTQYF. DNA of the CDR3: TGTGCCAGCAAATACGGGAGGGCCACAGATACGCAGTATTTT.

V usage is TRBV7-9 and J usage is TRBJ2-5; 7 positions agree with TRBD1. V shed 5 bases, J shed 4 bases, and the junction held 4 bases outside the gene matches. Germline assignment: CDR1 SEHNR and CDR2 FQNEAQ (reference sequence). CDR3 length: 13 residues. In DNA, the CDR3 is TGTGCCAGCAGCGAGACAGGGTCAGAGACCCAGTACTTC. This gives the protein CASSETGSETQYF.

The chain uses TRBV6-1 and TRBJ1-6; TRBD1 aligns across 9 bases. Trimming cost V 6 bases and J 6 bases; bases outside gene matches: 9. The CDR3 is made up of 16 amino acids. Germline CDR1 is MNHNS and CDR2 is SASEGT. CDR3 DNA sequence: TGTGCCAGCAGCCGGGACAGGGTGACGTTTAATTCACCCCTCCACTTT. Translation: CASSRDRVTFNSPLHF.

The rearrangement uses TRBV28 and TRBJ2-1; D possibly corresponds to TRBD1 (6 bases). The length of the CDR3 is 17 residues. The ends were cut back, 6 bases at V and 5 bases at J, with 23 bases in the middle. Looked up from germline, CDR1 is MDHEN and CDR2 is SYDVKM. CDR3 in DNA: TGTGCCAGCAGCCATCGGACAGAGTCAATCGTCCACAATGAGCAGTTCTTC. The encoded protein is CASSHRTESIVHNEQFF.